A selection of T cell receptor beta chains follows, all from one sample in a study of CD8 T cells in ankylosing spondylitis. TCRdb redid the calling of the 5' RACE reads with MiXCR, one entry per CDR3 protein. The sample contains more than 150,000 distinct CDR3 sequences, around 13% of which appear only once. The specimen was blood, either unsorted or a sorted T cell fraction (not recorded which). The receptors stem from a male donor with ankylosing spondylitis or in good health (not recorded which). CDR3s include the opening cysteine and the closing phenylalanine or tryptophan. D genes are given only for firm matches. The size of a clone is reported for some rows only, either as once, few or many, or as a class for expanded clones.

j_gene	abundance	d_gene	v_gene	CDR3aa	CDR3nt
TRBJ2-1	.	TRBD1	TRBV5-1	CASSFEGALLF	TGCGCCAGCAGCTTCGAGGGGGCTCTTCTCTTC
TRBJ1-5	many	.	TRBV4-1	CASSQYTWGPPQHF	TGCGCCAGCAGCCAATATACTTGGGGTCCGCCCCAGCATTTT
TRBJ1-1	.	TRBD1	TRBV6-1	CASSAGTGYTEAFF	TGTGCCAGCAGTGCCGGGACAGGGTATACTGAAGCTTTCTTT
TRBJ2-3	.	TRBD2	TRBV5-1	CASSLAGAGGPTDTQYF	TGCGCCAGCAGCTTGGCCGGAGCGGGGGGTCCCACAGATACGCAGTATTTT
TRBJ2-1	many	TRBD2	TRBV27	CASSFSLAGPNEQFF	TGTGCCAGCAGTTTCTCGCTAGCGGGACCCAATGAGCAGTTCTTC
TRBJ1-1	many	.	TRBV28	CASSSGRQVYMNTEAFF	TGTGCCAGCAGTTCCGGGAGACAGGTTTACATGAACACTGAAGCTTTCTTT
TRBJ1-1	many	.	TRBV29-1	CSVTGTVNTEAFF	TGCAGCGTCACCGGGACGGTCAACACTGAAGCTTTCTTT
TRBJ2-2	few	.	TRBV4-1	CASSQGRGQNTGELFF	TGCGCCAGCAGCCAAGGGCGGGGGCAGAACACCGGGGAGCTGTTTTTT
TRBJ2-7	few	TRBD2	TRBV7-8	CASSLWTSGTYEQYF	TGTGCCAGCAGCTTATGGACTAGCGGCACCTACGAGCAGTACTTC
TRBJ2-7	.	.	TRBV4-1	CASSLRQATYEQYF	TGCGCCAGCAGCCTTCGACAGGCGACCTACGAGCAGTACTTC
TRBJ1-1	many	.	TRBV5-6	CASSLGGHLNTEAFF	TGTGCCAGCAGCTTGGGCGGCCACCTGAACACTGAAGCTTTCTTT
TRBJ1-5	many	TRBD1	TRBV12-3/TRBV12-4	CASSDRYNQPQHF	TGTGCCAGCTCGGACAGGTACAATCAGCCCCAGCATTTT
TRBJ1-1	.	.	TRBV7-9	CASRGRSTEAFF	TGTGCCAGCAGGGGAAGGAGCACTGAAGCTTTCTTT
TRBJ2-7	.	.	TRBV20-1	CSARSEGLEQYF	TGCAGTGCTAGGAGTGAAGGACTCGAGCAGTACTTC
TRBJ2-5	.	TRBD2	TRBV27	CASSTLAGRANEGTQYF	TGTGCCAGCAGTACCCTCGCCGGGAGGGCCAATGAGGGGACCCAGTACTTC
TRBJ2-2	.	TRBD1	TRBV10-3	CAISEPPGQGGTGELFF	TGTGCCATCAGTGAGCCCCCAGGACAGGGTGGCACCGGGGAGCTGTTTTTT
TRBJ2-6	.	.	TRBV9	CASSAEILADRSGANVLTF	TGTGCCAGCAGCGCCGAGATACTGGCCGACAGGTCCGGGGCCAACGTCCTGACTTTC
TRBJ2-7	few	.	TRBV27	CASSFGSIYEQYF	TGTGCCAGCAGTTTCGGCAGTATCTACGAGCAGTACTTC
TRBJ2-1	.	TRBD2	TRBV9	CASSVGTSGPPYNEQFF	TGTGCCAGCAGCGTCGGGACTAGCGGCCCCCCCTACAATGAGCAGTTCTTC
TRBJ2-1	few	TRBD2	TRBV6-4	CASSDIAGTHNEQFF	TGTGCCAGCAGTGACATAGCGGGAACCCACAATGAGCAGTTCTTC
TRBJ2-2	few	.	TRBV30	CAWSPPGSGELFF	TGTGCCTGGAGTCCCCCGGGGTCCGGGGAGCTGTTTTTT
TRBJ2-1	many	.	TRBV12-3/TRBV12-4	CASSPSAVNEQFF	TGTGCCAGCAGCCCCTCCGCGGTTAATGAGCAGTTCTTC
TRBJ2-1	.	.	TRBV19	CASSIGQYNEQFF	TGTGCCAGTAGTATAGGTCAATACAATGAGCAGTTCTTC
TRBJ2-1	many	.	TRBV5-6	CASSLPSNTNEQFF	TGTGCCAGCAGCTTGCCGAGCAATACCAATGAGCAGTTCTTC
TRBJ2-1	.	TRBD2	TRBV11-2	CASSLHPTSGRAHTEQFF	TGTGCCAGCAGCCTCCACCCCACTAGCGGGAGGGCTCACACTGAGCAGTTCTTC
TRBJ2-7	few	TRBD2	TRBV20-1	CSAGTRGSDVGEQYF	TGCAGTGCAGGCACGCGGGGGTCCGATGTGGGGGAGCAGTACTTC
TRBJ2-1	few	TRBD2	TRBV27	CASSFLGVSGVGAYNEQFF	TGTGCCAGCAGTTTTCTTGGGGTTAGCGGGGTAGGGGCCTACAATGAGCAGTTCTTC
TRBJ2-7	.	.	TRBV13	CASSPPLLANEQYF	TGTGCCAGCAGCCCCCCACTACTAGCTAACGAGCAGTACTTC
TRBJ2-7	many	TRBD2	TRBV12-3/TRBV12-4	CASLSGGTYEQYF	TGTGCCAGCCTTAGCGGGGGAACTTACGAGCAGTACTTC
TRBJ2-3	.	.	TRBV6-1	CAGDRGYTDTQYF	TGTGCCGGGGACCGGGGCTACACAGATACGCAGTATTTT
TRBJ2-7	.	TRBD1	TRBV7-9	CASSSPTGVYEQYF	TGTGCCAGCAGCTCACCGACAGGGGTGTACGAGCAGTACTTC
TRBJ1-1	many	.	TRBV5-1	CASSSWTDMNTEAFF	TGCGCCAGCAGCTCGTGGACGGACATGAACACTGAAGCTTTCTTT
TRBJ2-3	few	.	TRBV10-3	CAISKGAVTDTQYF	TGTGCCATCAGCAAGGGTGCGGTTACAGATACGCAGTATTTT
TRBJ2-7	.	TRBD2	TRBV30	CAWSAAGASYEQYF	TGTGCCTGGAGTGCCGCGGGAGCCTCCTACGAGCAGTACTTC
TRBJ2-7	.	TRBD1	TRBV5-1	CASRRGTGGSYEQYF	TGCGCCAGCAGGCGAGGGACAGGGGGTTCCTACGAGCAGTACTTC
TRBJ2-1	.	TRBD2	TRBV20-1	CSARDPAGVSYNEQFF	TGCAGTGCTAGAGATCCGGCGGGGGTGTCCTACAATGAGCAGTTCTTC
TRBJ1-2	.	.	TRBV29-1	CSVEGRLYGYTF	TGCAGCGTTGAAGGCCGGCTCTATGGCTACACCTTC
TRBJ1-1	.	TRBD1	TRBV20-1	CSARDGTGGFRGTEAFF	TGCAGTGCTAGAGATGGGACAGGGGGTTTCCGAGGTACCGAAGCTTTCTTT
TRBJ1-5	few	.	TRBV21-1	CASSNTGGGPQHF	TGTGCCAGCAGCAATACAGGGGGCGGGCCCCAGCATTTT
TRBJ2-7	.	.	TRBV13	CASSLTPAREQYF	TGTGCCAGCAGCTTGACCCCTGCGCGGGAGCAGTACTTC
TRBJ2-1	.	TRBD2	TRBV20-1	CSASTSGVYNEQFF	TGCAGTGCGTCGACTAGCGGGGTTTACAATGAGCAGTTCTTC
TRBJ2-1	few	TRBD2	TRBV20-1	CSARDPAGGPVYEQFF	TGCAGTGCTAGAGATCCCGCGGGAGGGCCTGTATATGAGCAGTTCTTC
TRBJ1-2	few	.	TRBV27	CASAPGLLYGYTF	TGTGCCAGCGCTCCCGGGCTTCTCTATGGCTACACCTTC
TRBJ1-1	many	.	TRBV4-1	CASSQDRAGEAFF	TGCGCCAGCAGCCAAGACCGAGCGGGTGAAGCTTTCTTT
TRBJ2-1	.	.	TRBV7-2	CASSLPSGYSYNEQFF	TGTGCCAGCAGCTTACCCAGCGGATACTCCTACAATGAGCAGTTCTTC
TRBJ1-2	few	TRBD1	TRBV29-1	CSVGDRPNYGYTF	TGCAGCGTGGGGGACAGACCTAACTATGGCTACACCTTC
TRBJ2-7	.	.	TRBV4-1	CASSQEGGVYEQYF	TGCGCCAGCAGCCAAGAGGGAGGAGTGTACGAGCAGTACTTC
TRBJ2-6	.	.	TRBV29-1	CSVVTGTANVLTF	TGCAGCGTTGTAACAGGGACGGCCAACGTCCTGACTTTC
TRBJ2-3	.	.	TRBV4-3	CASSQDPTGATDTQYF	TGCGCCAGCAGCCAAGACCCTACAGGAGCCACAGATACGCAGTATTTT
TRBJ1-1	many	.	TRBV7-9	CASSLGYGDRTEAFF	TGTGCCAGCAGCTTAGGTTACGGGGATAGGACTGAAGCTTTCTTT
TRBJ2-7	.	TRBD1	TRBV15	CATSRGQGRYEQYF	TGTGCCACCAGCAGAGGACAGGGCCGCTACGAGCAGTACTTC
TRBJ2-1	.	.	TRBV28	CASSFLGLMEISPSYNEQFF	TGTGCCAGCAGTTTTTTGGGACTGATGGAGATCTCACCGTCCTACAATGAGCAGTTCTTC